This T cell receptor (beta chain) was identified during a study of blood T cell repertoires in COVID-19. Study information: Acute-phase and convalescent COVID-19 samples originated in the United States, Italy and Spain. PBMCs, B-cell-depleted T cells, or T cells were the source of the cDNA or gDNA that made up the material.

Trimming took 6 bases from V and 0 from J; bases not matched to a gene: 1. The CDR3 consists of 13 residues. Germline CDR1 is MNHEY and CDR2 is SVGAGI. Per the original data handling: The assay estimated nucleated cells by amplifying reference gene primers. Profiling relied on immunoSEQ multiplex PCR, and the TCRdb table lists in-frame clones only, not all of them. From that table come the V and J calls and clone size; the DNA was used to work out D and trimming. The top ten hold under 9% of the sample, which has tens of thousands of clones, just over 90% seen once. The sample comprised peripheral blood. This sequence originates from a woman aged 40 to 50 with active COVID-19. The chain combines TRBV6-5 with TRBJ2-7; 8 bases align to TRBD1. CDR3 residues: CASSQGASYEQYF. Written as DNA, the CDR3 is TGTGCCAGCAGCCAGGGGGCCTCCTACGAGCAGTACTTC.